These 14 T cell receptor beta chains were sequenced from one sample in a study of cytomegalovirus exposure and HLA in healthy donors (dated by TCRdb to about 2017). The protocol used for the library was the immunoSEQ multiplex PCR assay. As stored in TCRdb, this immuneACCESS dataset retains in-frame rearrangements with V and J assigned. A fraction of the clones does not appear; measured against another copy, unresolved V genes explain less than half of the discrepancy, and the remainder lacks a known reason. This sample is represented by approximately 54,000 clones; roughly 89% of them were singletons. The leading ten clones occupy 8.4% of the sample. Sequencing was carried out using PBMCs. These receptors were collected from a woman aged 18-29 years in good health and CMV-seropositive.

The chain has TRBV6-5 and TRBJ1-2; TRBD1 might be the D (5 bases). In germline, CDR1 is MNHEY, CDR2 SVGAGI. The V and J ends lost 6 bases and 7 bases respectively, with 15 bases between them. This CDR3 contains 13 residues. The CDR3 is CASSIGGVFGYTF. CDR3 coding DNA: TGTGCCAGCAGCATTGGGGGGGTTTTTGGCTACACCTTC.

The chain carries TRBV5-6 and TRBJ1-2; D is perhaps TRBD1 (6 bases). CDR3 length equals 17 residues. V lost 1 base and J 0 bases, leaving 16 bases between the germline ends. Germline V gene lookup returns CDR1 SGHDT and CDR2 YYEEEE. The CDR3 region is CASSLRTGTKTNYGYTF. The CDR3 nucleotides are TGTGCCAGCAGCTTGCGTACAGGGACCAAAACTAACTATGGCTACACCTTC.

V usage is TRBV19 and J usage is TRBJ1-5; D remains ambiguous. From germline, CDR1 is LNHDA and CDR2 SQIVND (reference sequence). The V gene lost 5 bases and the J gene lost 0 bases, with 23 bases spanning the gap. The CDR3 has 19 amino acids. Written as DNA, the CDR3 is TGTGCCAGTAGTCGTTTTGCGGGCGACCGGGTTTATAGCAATCAGCCCCAGCATTTT. Translated: CASSRFAGDRVYSNQPQHF.

The rearrangement joins TRBV7-2 to TRBJ2-7; the match to TRBD2 covers 11 bases. CDR1 and CDR2 (germline): SGHTA, FQGNSA. CDR3 length equals 18 residues. J lost 2 bases, V lost 1 base, and 10 bases had no gene match. The CDR3 loop is CASSLEFSGGALAYEQYF. The CDR3, as DNA: TGTGCCAGCAGCTTAGAATTTAGCGGGGGGGCCCTAGCCTACGAGCAGTACTTC.

The chain uses TRBV6-5 and TRBJ1-6; 8 positions match TRBD1. After removal of 6 bases from V and 10 bases from J, the junction contained 5 bases not matched to a gene. The CDR3 has 13 amino acids. Germline CDR1 and CDR2: MNHEY and SVGAGI. The CDR3 bases are TGTGCCAGCAGAGGACAGGGCGAATCACCCCTCCACTTT. Protein product: CASRGQGESPLHF.

This chain links TRBV28 with TRBJ1-5; no firm D call. Trimming removed 5 bases at V and 6 bases at J, with 17 bases between. The CDR3 extends over 15 amino acids. Germline V CDR1 and CDR2: MDHEN, SYDVKM. In DNA form, the CDR3 reads TGTGCCAGCAGTCCCACCCATGAAACTGGTCAGCCCCAGCATTTT. This gives the protein CASSPTHETGQPQHF. The whole variable domain, remainder taken from reference TRBV28 and TRBJ1-5, is DVKVTQSSRYLVKRTGEKVFLECVQDMDHENMFWYRQDPGLGLRLIYFSYDVKMKEKGDIPEGYSVSREKKERFSLILESASTNQTSMYLCASSPTHETGQPQHFGDGTRLSIL.

This clone was found a few times. J is TRBJ2-3 and V is TRBV11-3; 8 bases fit TRBD1. The CDR3 covers 15 residues. V trimming: 1 base; J trimming: 2 bases; junction bases outside the gene matches: 2. Germline V lookup: CDR1 SGHNT, CDR2 YENEEA. The CDR3 loop reads CASSLGTGHTDTQYF. Here the CDR3 DNA reads TGTGCCAGCAGCTTAGGGACAGGGCACACAGATACGCAGTATTTT.

The gene calls are TRBV28 and TRBJ1-2, with 7 bases fitting TRBD1. The CDR3 is made up of 18 amino acids. J was trimmed by 3 bases and V by 5 bases; bases with no gene match: 18. CDR1 is MDHEN, CDR2 SYDVKM, per germline. This CDR3 reads CASSISPWRGRNDYGYTF. In nucleotides, the CDR3 is TGTGCCAGCAGTATATCCCCGTGGAGGGGGCGGAATGACTATGGCTACACCTTC.

CDR3 sequence: CASSVSGGTGELFF. The CDR3 nucleotides are TGTGCCAGCAGCGTTAGCGGGGGCACCGGGGAGCTGTTTTTT. This chain connects TRBV9 to TRBJ2-2, with 9 bases lining up with TRBD2. V gave up 2 bases and J gave up 4 bases; unmatched junction bases: 0. The CDR3 extends over 14 amino acids. Per germline, CDR1 SGDLS and CDR2 YYNGEE.

The chain links TRBV5-1 to TRBJ1-1; 8 bases map to TRBD1. Trimming cost V 3 bases and J 10 bases; bases outside gene matches: 8. Per germline, CDR1 SGHRS and CDR2 YFSETQ. The CDR3 is 13 amino acids. CDR3 coding DNA: TGCGCCAGCAGCTCGCAGGGGGCTGAGGGAGCTTTCTTT. Translated, it gives CASSSQGAEGAFF.

The V call is TRBV7-6, the J call TRBJ1-3; no firm D call. V was cut by 1 base and J by 4 bases, with 5 bases left in between. There are 13 residues in the CDR3. CDR1 is SGHVS and CDR2 is FNYEAQ in the germline V gene. The CDR3 here is CASSLVPGNTIYF. The CDR3 coding sequence is TGTGCCAGCAGCTTAGTTCCAGGAAACACCATATATTTT.

The V call is TRBV6-5, the J call TRBJ1-2; D not certain. The V and J ends lost 0 bases and 6 bases respectively, with 8 bases between them. Germline assignment: CDR1 MNHEY and CDR2 SVGAGI. This CDR3 spans 13 amino acids. The CDR3 protein is CASSYSAGNGYTF. CDR3 coding DNA: TGTGCCAGCAGTTACTCTGCGGGCAATGGCTACACCTTC.

A single count supports this clone. V and J are TRBV9 and TRBJ2-3; 10 nucleotides agree with TRBD2. The germline V gene has CDR1 SGDLS and CDR2 YYNGEE. The CDR3 has 17 amino acids. With V trimmed by 0 bases and J by 2 bases, 6 bases remained unmatched. CDR3 amino acids: CASSVVGSGGPTDTQYF. CDR3 bases: TGTGCCAGCAGCGTAGTGGGTAGCGGGGGGCCCACAGATACGCAGTATTTT.

This chain joins TRBV11-1 and TRBJ2-2, with 8 bases that match TRBD1. This CDR3 has 15 amino acids. V was pared by 3 bases and J by 7 bases, with 7 bases of the junction left unmatched. Germline CDR1 is SGHAT and CDR2 is FQDESV (reference sequence). The DNA of the CDR3 is TGTGCCAGCAGCTTGACAGGGGTAGATGACGGGGAGCTGTTTTTT. Protein sequence: CASSLTGVDDGELFF.